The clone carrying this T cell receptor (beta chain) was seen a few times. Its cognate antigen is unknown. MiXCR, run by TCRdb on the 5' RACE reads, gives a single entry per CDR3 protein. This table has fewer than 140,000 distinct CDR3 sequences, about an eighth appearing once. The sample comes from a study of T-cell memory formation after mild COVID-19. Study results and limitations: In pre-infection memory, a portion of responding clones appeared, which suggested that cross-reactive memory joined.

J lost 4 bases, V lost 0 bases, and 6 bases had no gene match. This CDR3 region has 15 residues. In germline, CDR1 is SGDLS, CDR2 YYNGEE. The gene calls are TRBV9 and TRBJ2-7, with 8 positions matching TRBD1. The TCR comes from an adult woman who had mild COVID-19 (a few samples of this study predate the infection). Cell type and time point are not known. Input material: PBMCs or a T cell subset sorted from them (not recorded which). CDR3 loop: CASSVDTGGIYEQYF. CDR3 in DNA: TGTGCCAGCAGCGTAGATACAGGGGGGATATACGAGCAGTACTTC.